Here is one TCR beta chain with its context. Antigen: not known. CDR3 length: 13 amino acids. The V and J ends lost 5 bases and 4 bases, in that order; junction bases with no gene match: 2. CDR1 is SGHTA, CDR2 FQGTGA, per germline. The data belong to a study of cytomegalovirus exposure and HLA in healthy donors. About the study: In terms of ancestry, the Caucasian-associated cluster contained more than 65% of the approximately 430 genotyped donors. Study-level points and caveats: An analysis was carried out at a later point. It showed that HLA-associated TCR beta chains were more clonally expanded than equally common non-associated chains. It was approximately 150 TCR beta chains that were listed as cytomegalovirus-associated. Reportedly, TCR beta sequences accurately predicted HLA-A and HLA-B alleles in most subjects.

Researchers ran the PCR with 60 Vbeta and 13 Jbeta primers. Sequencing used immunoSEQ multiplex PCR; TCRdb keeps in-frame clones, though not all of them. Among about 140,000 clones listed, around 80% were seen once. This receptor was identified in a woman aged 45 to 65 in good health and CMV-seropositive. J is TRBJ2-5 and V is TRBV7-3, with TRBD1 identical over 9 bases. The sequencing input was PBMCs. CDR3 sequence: CASSLDRGETQYF. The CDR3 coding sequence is TGTGCCAGCAGCCTGGACAGGGGAGAGACCCAGTACTTC.